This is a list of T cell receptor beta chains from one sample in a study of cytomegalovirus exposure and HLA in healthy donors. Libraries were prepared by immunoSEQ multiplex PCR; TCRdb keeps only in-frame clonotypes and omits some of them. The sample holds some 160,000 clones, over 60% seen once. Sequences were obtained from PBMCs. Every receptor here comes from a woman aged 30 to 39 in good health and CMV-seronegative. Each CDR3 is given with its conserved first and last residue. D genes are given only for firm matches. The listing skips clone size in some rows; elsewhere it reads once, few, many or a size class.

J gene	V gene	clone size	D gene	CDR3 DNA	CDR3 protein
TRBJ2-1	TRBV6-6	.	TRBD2	TGTGCCAGCGTAGAGACTAGCGGCTACAATGAGCAGTTCTTC	CASVETSGYNEQFF
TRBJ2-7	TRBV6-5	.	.	TGTGCCAGCGGAGGACAGAACAATTACGAGCAGTACTTC	CASGGQNNYEQYF
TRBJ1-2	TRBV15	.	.	TGTGCCACCAGCCTAGAACGGGGGTCGGGCTACACCTTC	CATSLERGSGYTF
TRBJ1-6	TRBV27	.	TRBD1	TGTGCCAGCAGGCTCCGGTACAGGGGCCACAATTCACCCCTCCACTTT	CASRLRYRGHNSPLHF
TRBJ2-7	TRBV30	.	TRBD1	TGTGCCTGGAGCGAGACAGGGATGGGCGAGCAGTACTTC	CAWSETGMGEQYF
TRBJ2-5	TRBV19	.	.	TGTGCCAGTAGTATGGGGGGGCCAGTTCAAGAGACCCAGTACTTC	CASSMGGPVQETQYF
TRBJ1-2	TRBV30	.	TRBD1	TGTGCCTGGAGTGTACTCGGGACAGGGGTTTATGGCTACCCCTTC	CAWSVLGTGVYGYPF
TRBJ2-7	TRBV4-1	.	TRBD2	TGCGCCAGCAGCACCACTACAGCGGCTAGCGGGGCGTACGAGCAGTACTTC	CASSTTTAASGAYEQYF
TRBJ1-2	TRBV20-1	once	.	TGCAGTGCTCGGGACTATGGCTACACCTTC	CSARDYGYTF
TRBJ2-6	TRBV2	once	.	TGTGCCAGCACAAGGGACACTACCTCTGGGGCCAACGTCCTGACTTTC	CASTRDTTSGANVLTF
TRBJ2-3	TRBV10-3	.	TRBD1	TGTGCCATCAGTATAGGACAGGGGGTCACAGATACGCAGTATTTT	CAISIGQGVTDTQYF
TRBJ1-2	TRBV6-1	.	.	TGTGCCAGCAGTGAAGCGAGTGCAGGGTTTGGCTATGGCTACCCCTTC	CASSEASAGFGYGYPF
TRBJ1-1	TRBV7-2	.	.	TGTGCCAGCAGCCTCCCGGAGTTCACTGAAGCTTTCTTT	CASSLPEFTEAFF
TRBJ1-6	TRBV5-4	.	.	TGTGCCAGCAGGGTGGAGGGGATGAATTCACCCCTCCACTTT	CASRVEGMNSPLHF
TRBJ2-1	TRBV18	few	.	TGTGCCAGCTCACCTCCAGGCGGGAACTCCTACAATGAGCAGTTCTTC	CASSPPGGNSYNEQFF
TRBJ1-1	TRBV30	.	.	TGTGCCTGGAGCAGGCAGTATGAAGCTTTCTTT	CAWSRQYEAFF
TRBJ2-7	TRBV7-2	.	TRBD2	TGTGCCAGTAAACTAGCGGGAGTAAACGAGCAGTACTTC	CASKLAGVNEQYF
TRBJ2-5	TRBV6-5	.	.	TGTGCCAGCAGTGGTGGGGGGTACGAAGAGACCCAGTACTTC	CASSGGGYEETQYF
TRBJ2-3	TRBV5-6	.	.	TGTGCCAGCAATAAGCGGGGCACAGATACGCAGTATTTT	CASNKRGTDTQYF
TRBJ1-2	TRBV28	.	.	TGTGCCAGCAGAAAGGACAGCTATGGCTACACCTTC	CASRKDSYGYTF
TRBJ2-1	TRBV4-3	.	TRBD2	TGCGCCAGCAGCCAAGTCGGGGTAGCGGGGTCATCCTACAATGAGCAGTTCTTC	CASSQVGVAGSSYNEQFF
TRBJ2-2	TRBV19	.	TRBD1	TGTGCCACCAAGTGGGGGACAGGGGGAAAGGCCGGGGAGCTGTTTTTT	CATKWGTGGKAGELFF
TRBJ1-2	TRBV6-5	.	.	TGTGCCAGCAGTTACGAGGGTTCTGGTGGCTACACCTTC	CASSYEGSGGYTF
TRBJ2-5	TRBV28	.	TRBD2	TGTGCCAGCAGTCAACGGACTAGCGGGGGGCGGGAGACCCAGTACTTC	CASSQRTSGGRETQYF
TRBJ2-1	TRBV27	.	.	TGTGCCAGCAGTTTCCGGGACTCCGCTCGAGAGCAGTTCTTC	CASSFRDSAREQFF
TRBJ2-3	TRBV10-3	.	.	TGTGCCATCAGTGAGGCGGGCCCCGGGGCAGATACGCAGTATTTT	CAISEAGPGADTQYF
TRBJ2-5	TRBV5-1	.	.	TGCGCCAGCAGCTTGGTAGGGGAAGAGACCCAGTACTTC	CASSLVGEETQYF
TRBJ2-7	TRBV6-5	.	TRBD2	TGTGCCAGCAGTTACTCTACTAGCGGGGCCACGTACGAGCAGTACTTC	CASSYSTSGATYEQYF
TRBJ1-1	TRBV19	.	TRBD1	TGTGCCAGTAGTACCTCCCGGGACAGGGGTGACACTGAAGCTTTCTTT	CASSTSRDRGDTEAFF
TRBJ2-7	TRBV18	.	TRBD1	TGTGCCAGCTCACCGACAGGGATCCCGTACGAGCAGTACTTC	CASSPTGIPYEQYF
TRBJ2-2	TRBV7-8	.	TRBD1	TGTGCCAGCAGCTTAGCCTTCGGACAGGGGGGGAACACCGGGGAGCTGTTTTTT	CASSLAFGQGGNTGELFF
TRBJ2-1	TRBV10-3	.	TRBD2	TGTGCCATCAGTGGAGGTTTAGCGGGGGGGCCCGGCGGTGAGCAGTTCTTC	CAISGGLAGGPGGEQFF